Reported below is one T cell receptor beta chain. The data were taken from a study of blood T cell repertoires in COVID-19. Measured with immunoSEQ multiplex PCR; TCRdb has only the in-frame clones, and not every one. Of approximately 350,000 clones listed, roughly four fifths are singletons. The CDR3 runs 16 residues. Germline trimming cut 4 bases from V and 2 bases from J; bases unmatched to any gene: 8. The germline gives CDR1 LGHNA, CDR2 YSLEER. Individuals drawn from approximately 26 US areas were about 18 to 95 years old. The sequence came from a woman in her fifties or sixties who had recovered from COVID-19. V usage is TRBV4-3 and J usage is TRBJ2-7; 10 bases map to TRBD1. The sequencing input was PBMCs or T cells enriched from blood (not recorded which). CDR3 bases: TGCGCCAGCAGCCGCACCACCGGGACAGGGGCCTACGAGCAGTACTTC. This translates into CASSRTTGTGAYEQYF.